Below are 25 T cell receptor beta chains sequenced from a single sample in a study of T cell responses to AZD1222 COVID-19 vaccine. Assay used: immunoSEQ multiplex PCR; TCRdb lists only in-frame clones, some missing. The sample lists just over 60,000 clones; roughly three quarters were seen once. Sequencing was performed on peripheral blood, taken on day 0 of AZD1222 vaccination. The receptors were gathered from an adult in good health.

This clone was detected a few times. The CDR3: CASSLGTGLVETQYF. For the CDR3, the DNA is TGCGCCAGCAGCTTGGGGACAGGCCTTGTAGAGACCCAGTACTTC. This sequence joins TRBV5-1 and TRBJ2-5; the match to TRBD1 covers 7 bases. From germline, CDR1 is SGHRS and CDR2 YFSETQ. CDR3 size: 15 residues. The junction had 6 bases not matched to a gene; V was cut back by 0 bases and J by 4 bases.

This clone was seen a handful of times. The chain recombines TRBV11-3 with TRBJ1-1; D ambiguous. This CDR3 has 13 amino acids. V shed 5 bases and J shed 1 base, with 8 bases lying between them. The germline V gene encodes CDR1 SGHNT and CDR2 YENEEA. CDR3 in DNA: TGTGCCAGCAGCGAACAGCCGAACACTGAAGCTTTCTTT. Protein product: CASSEQPNTEAFF.

The chain combines TRBV9 with TRBJ2-3, with TRBD2 identical over 7 bases. Germline V gene sequence: CDR1 SGDLS, CDR2 YYNGEE. The CDR3 runs to 14 residues. Losses at the gene ends were 5 bases for V and 0 bases for J; bases not matched to a gene: 3. CDR3 sequence (DNA): TGTGCCAGCAGTCGGACTAGAAGCACAGATACGCAGTATTTT. Its translation: CASSRTRSTDTQYF.

This clone was seen a single time. The gene calls are TRBV4-3 and TRBJ1-1; perhaps TRBD1 as D (5 bases). The germline V gene encodes CDR1 LGHNA and CDR2 YSLEER. V shed 1 base and J shed 0 bases, with 12 bases lying between them. This CDR3 comprises 16 residues. CDR3 loop: CASSQGVGAMNTEAFF. CDR3 DNA: TGCGCCAGCAGCCAAGGGGTCGGGGCGATGAACACTGAAGCTTTCTTT.

This chain joins TRBV2 and TRBJ1-1; no definite D call. Germline assignment: CDR1 SNHLY and CDR2 FYNNEI. The CDR3 is made up of 13 amino acids. Trimming left V 5 bases short and J 2 bases short, with 9 bases between. The CDR3 loop is CASSLQLNTEAFF. CDR3 coding DNA: TGTGCCAGCAGTCTACAGCTTAACACTGAAGCTTTCTTT.

V and J are TRBV7-2 and TRBJ1-5; D gene uncertain. There are 13 residues in the CDR3. V was clipped by 5 bases and J by 4 bases, with 9 bases between them. Germline V gene data show CDR1 as SGHTA and CDR2 as FQGNSA. The CDR3 region has the DNA TGTGCCAGCAGCCCGGATCTGAATCAGCCCCAGCATTTT. Translation gives CASSPDLNQPQHF.

V usage is TRBV5-4 and J usage is TRBJ1-2, with D tentatively TRBD1 (6 bases). With 4 bases removed from V and 7 bases from J, the gap between germline ends came to 14 bases. CDR3 length: 13 residues. Per the germline V gene, CDR1 is SGHNT and CDR2 is YYREEE (reference sequence). CDR3 in DNA: TGTGCCAGCAGCCCCTCGGGGGCTACTGGCTACACCTTC. Translating it yields CASSPSGATGYTF.

This clone has more than one count but fewer than ten. The genes are TRBV2 and TRBJ1-3; D might be TRBD1 (5 bases). The CDR3 consists of 13 residues. Trimming shortened V by 4 bases and J by 4 bases, and 8 bases separated the two germline ends. Germline values: CDR1 SNHLY, CDR2 FYNNEI. The DNA of the CDR3 is TGTGCCAGCAGTGCAGGGCTAGGAAACACCATATATTTT. This gives the protein CASSAGLGNTIYF.

J is TRBJ1-5 and V is TRBV7-6; no reliable D call. V lost 1 base and J 5 bases, leaving 6 bases between the germline ends. Germline V lookup: CDR1 SGHVS, CDR2 FNYEAQ. The CDR3 loop spans 13 amino acids. The CDR3 spells CASSLGSHQPQHF. The CDR3 DNA follows: TGTGCCAGCAGCTTAGGGAGCCATCAGCCCCAGCATTTT.

This rearrangement joins TRBV6-4 to TRBJ2-2, with D maybe TRBD1 (7 bases). The CDR3 is 17 residues long. Trimming left V 3 bases short and J 4 bases short, with 18 bases between. Germline CDR1 and CDR2: MRHNA and SNTAGT. CDR3 protein: CASSERVGGGGTGELFF. The CDR3 DNA is TGTGCCAGCAGTGAAAGGGTCGGAGGGGGCGGCACCGGGGAGCTGTTTTTT.

This clone was counted a few times. The chain employs TRBV6-5 and TRBJ1-2; 8 positions match TRBD1. The CDR3 sequence is 13 residues long. CDR1 and CDR2 from the germline V gene are MNHEY and SVGAGI. The V and J ends lost 7 bases and 2 bases, in that order; junction bases with no gene match: 3. The CDR3 nucleotides are TGTGCCAGCAAAGGACAGGGAAACTATGGCTACACCTTC. Translation: CASKGQGNYGYTF.

The DNA for the CDR3 is TGTGCCAGCGGGACAGGGGGTTATGAAGCTTTCTTT. The encoded protein is CASGTGGYEAFF. The chain links TRBV4-2 to TRBJ1-1, with TRBD1 identical over 11 bases. The V gene's germline CDR1 is LGHNA and CDR2 YNFKEQ. The CDR3 has 12 residues. V lost 8 bases to trimming and J lost 7 bases; unmatched junction nucleotides: 3.

The chain combines TRBV13 with TRBJ1-1; a possible D gene is TRBD1 (6 bases). Germline CDR1 is PRHDT and CDR2 is FYEKMQ (reference sequence). The V end lost 5 bases, the J end lost 4 bases, and 14 bases lay between the germline ends. The CDR3 is made up of 14 amino acids. The CDR3 coding sequence is TGTGCCAGCAGCCTCTCGGGGGCGATCACTGAAGCTTTCTTT. The encoded protein is CASSLSGAITEAFF.

The chain employs TRBV6-5 and TRBJ2-3; TRBD1 agrees at 10 bases. The CDR3 runs 15 residues. Germline V CDR1 and CDR2: MNHEY, SVGAGI. With 2 bases clipped from V and 5 bases from J, the junction kept 4 bases outside the gene matches. The CDR3, as DNA: TGTGCCAGCAGTTACACCGGACAGGGGGGAGATACGCAGTATTTT. Translating gives CASSYTGQGGDTQYF.

The rearrangement links TRBV9 to TRBJ1-6; D ambiguous. CDR1 SGDLS and CDR2 YYNGEE come from the germline V gene. CDR3 length equals 14 residues. V dropped 0 bases and J dropped 9 bases, with 10 bases sitting between them. The CDR3 nucleotides are TGTGCCAGCAGCGTAGGGCAGAGTAGTTCACCCCTCCACTTT. The encoded protein is CASSVGQSSSPLHF.

V gene TRBV19 combines with J gene TRBJ2-7; TRBD2 matches 13 bases. The trim removed 5 bases at V and 5 bases at J, leaving 9 bases unmatched. CDR3 length equals 16 residues. Per the germline V gene, CDR1 is LNHDA and CDR2 is SQIVND (reference sequence). CDR3 sequence reads: CASSLGLAGILDEQYF. DNA for the CDR3: TGTGCCAGTAGTTTGGGACTAGCGGGAATCCTCGACGAGCAGTACTTC.

This chain joins TRBV27 and TRBJ1-2, with D maybe TRBD1 (6 bases). V was cut by 5 bases and J by 3 bases, with 19 bases left in between. Looked up from germline, CDR1 is MNHEY and CDR2 is SMNVEV (reference sequence). This CDR3 has 16 amino acids. The CDR3 DNA sequence: TGTGCCAGCAGTCTGAAGGGGGACCTAAGGGACTATGGCTACACCTTC. Its translation: CASSLKGDLRDYGYTF.

The sample holds a few counts of this clone. V gene TRBV30 combines with J gene TRBJ1-5; D not certain. The CDR3 spans 13 residues. The V end lost 2 bases, the J end lost 0 bases, and 5 bases lay between the germline ends. CDR1 is GTSNPN, CDR2 SVGIG, per germline (reference sequence). The CDR3 DNA reads as TGTGCCTGGAGTATGGATAGCAATCAGCCCCAGCATTTT. It encodes CAWSMDSNQPQHF. Complete variable domain (other parts from reference TRBV30 and TRBJ1-5): SQTIHQWPATLVQPVGSPLSLECTVEGTSNPNLYWYRQAAGRGLQLLFYSVGIGQISSEVPQNLSASRPQDRQFILSSKKLLLSDSGFYLCAWSMDSNQPQHFGDGTRLSIL.

This chain links TRBV7-9 with TRBJ1-1, with D unclear. Trimming cost V 2 bases and J 5 bases, with 9 bases left between them. CDR3 length equals 13 residues. Germline V gene data show CDR1 as SEHNR and CDR2 as FQNEAQ (reference sequence). The DNA for the CDR3 is TGTGCCAGCAGCTTACCCCTTGGGACTGAAGCTTTCTTT. It translates to CASSLPLGTEAFF.

The rearrangement joins TRBV27 to TRBJ1-4; a possible D gene is TRBD1 (6 bases). The V gene's germline CDR1 is MNHEY and CDR2 SMNVEV (reference sequence). V was pared by 5 bases and J by 5 bases, with 12 bases between. CDR3 length: 14 residues. CDR3 coding DNA: TGTGCCAGCAGTCAGGACAGAATGAATGAAAAACTGTTTTTT. This encodes CASSQDRMNEKLFF.

The V gene is TRBV4-1, the J gene TRBJ1-1; TRBD1 is a possible D gene (6 bases). From germline, CDR1 is MGHRA and CDR2 YSYEKL. The CDR3 length is 16 residues. With 1 base removed from V and 1 base from J, the gap between germline ends came to 13 bases. The CDR3 DNA reads as TGCGCCAGCAGCCAAGCAGACGGGACACCGAACACTGAAGCTTTCTTT. It codes for CASSQADGTPNTEAFF.

The rearrangement links TRBV28 to TRBJ2-5, with TRBD1 identical over 9 bases. The CDR3 runs to 15 residues. Germline V gives CDR1 MDHEN, CDR2 SYDVKM. Unmatched junction bases numbered 7, after V lost 5 bases and J lost 3 bases. The CDR3: CASSIQGAGEETQYF. The CDR3 DNA sequence: TGTGCCAGCAGTATACAGGGGGCAGGGGAAGAGACCCAGTACTTC.

The count of this clone is one. Here the CDR3 reads CASSPTRSDTQYF. The DNA for the CDR3 is TGTGCCAGCAGCCCAACTAGGTCAGATACGCAGTATTTT. The gene calls are TRBV3-1 (or the pseudogene TRBV3-2) and TRBJ2-3, with a possible D match to TRBD2 (5 bases). CDR3 size: 13 residues. V was shortened by 4 bases and J by 4 bases, with 9 bases between the two germline ends. Germline CDR1 is LGHDT and CDR2 is YNNKEL (reference sequence).

J is TRBJ1-2 and V is TRBV28; TRBD1 matches 9 bases. V shed 6 bases and J 1 base; nucleotides not matched to a gene: 9. This CDR3 contains 16 residues. CDR1 is MDHEN, CDR2 SYDVKM, per germline. The CDR3 region is CASRLSGTGYNYGYTF. The CDR3 bases are TGTGCCAGCAGATTGTCCGGGACAGGGTATAACTATGGCTACACCTTC.

The J gene is TRBJ2-3, the V gene TRBV7-7, with a weak D call TRBD1 (6 bases). The CDR3 consists of 17 residues. Germline V gene lookup returns CDR1 SSHAT and CDR2 FNYEAQ (reference sequence). Trimming shortened V by 1 base and J by 3 bases, and 17 bases separated the two germline ends. The CDR3 bases are TGTGCCAGCAGCTTAGGGGGGCCTCCTCGCCCAACAGATACGCAGTATTTT. This encodes CASSLGGPPRPTDTQYF.